This passage covers 27 T cell receptor beta chains from one sample sequenced in a study of glioma-infiltrating T cells. The iRepertoire nested amplicon-rescue multiplex PCR amplified TCR alpha and beta CDR3s from RNA. TCRdb re-analysed the multiplex PCR reads in MiXCR, keeping a single row per CDR3 protein. This table holds more than 300,000 distinct CDR3 sequences, less than 50% found once. Sequenced sample: glioma tissue, nonneoplastic brain tissue, or PBMCs (not recorded which). The source is a human donor with low-grade glioma or glioblastoma, undergoing nonglioma brain surgery, or in good health (not recorded which).

The chain combines TRBV20-1 with TRBJ1-3; 7 positions match TRBD1. The ends lost 7 bases at V and 3 bases at J; junction bases unmatched: 18. In germline, CDR1 is DFQATT, CDR2 SNEGSKA (reference sequence). CDR3 length equals 17 residues. The CDR3 coding sequence is TGCAGTGATCCCGTGGCAACAGGGGTTACCTTTGGAAACACCATATATTTT. This encodes CSDPVATGVTFGNTIYF.

With respect to this clonotype: The germline gene is not matched at one end of the junction; a read error may be the cause. V and J are TRBV7-9 and TRBJ2-7, with 11 positions matching TRBD2. The CDR3 is 14 amino acids. The germline V gene encodes CDR1 SEHNR and CDR2 FQNEAQ (reference sequence). The CDR3 protein is CASSISGTSGEQCF. In DNA form, the CDR3 reads TGTGCCAGCAGCATATCCGGGACTAGCGGAGAGCAGTGCTTC.

As regards this clonotype: A read error may be the cause here, since a much bigger clone is one base away. The chain couples TRBV20-1 to TRBJ2-3; no reliable D call. V shed 6 bases and J shed 0 bases, with 7 bases lying between them. The CDR3 consists of 12 residues. Germline CDR1 DFQATT, CDR2 SNEGSKA (reference sequence). CDR3 sequence (DNA): TGCAGTGCCCTCGACAGCACAGATACGCAGTATTTT. Residues: CSALDSTDTQYF.

This clonotype was detected only a few times. CDR3 DNA: TGTGCCACCAGCCCTGTCGGGGGAGACACCATATATTTT. It translates to CATSPVGGDTIYF. The chain links TRBV15 to TRBJ1-3, with TRBD1 as a possible D gene (5 bases). Trimming stripped 5 bases from V and 8 bases from J, with 13 bases between. Germline V gene lookup returns CDR1 LNHNV and CDR2 YYDKDF (reference sequence). The CDR3 spans 13 residues. Complete variable domain (other parts from reference TRBV15 and TRBJ1-3): DAMVIQNPRYQVTQFGKPVTLSCSQTLNHNVMYWYQQKSSQAPKLLFHYYDKDFNNEADTPDNFQSRRPNTSFCFLDIRSPGLGDTAMYLCATSPVGGDTIYFGEGSWLTVV.

As to this clonotype: A single base separates this from a much larger clone, so it may be a read error. The V gene is TRBV15, the J gene TRBJ1-2; a weak D match, TRBD1 (5 bases). Germline CDR1 reads LNHNV; CDR2 reads YYDKDF (reference sequence). The CDR3 is 14 amino acids. The DNA of the CDR3 is TGTGCCACCAGCAATGGGGGTCTTCCCTATGGCTACGCCTTC. It is translated as CATSNGGLPYGYAF.

This clonotype was picked up a small number of times. This chain joins TRBV19 and TRBJ1-2; D perhaps matches TRBD1 (6 bases). Between the trimmed V and J ends, which lost 4 bases and 8 bases, there was a span of 14 bases. CDR3 size: 13 residues. Germline loops: CDR1 LNHDA, CDR2 SQIVND (reference sequence). CDR3 region: CASSKPQGRGYTF. CDR3 sequence (DNA): TGTGCCAGTAGTAAGCCACAGGGACGCGGCTACACCTTC.

As regards this clonotype: Possible read error: a much larger clone is one base away. The chain uses TRBV10-3 and TRBJ2-3; D remains ambiguous. The CDR3 has 15 residues. CDR1 and CDR2 from the germline V gene are ENHRY and SYGVKD. The ends were cut back, 2 bases at V and 2 bases at J, with 11 bases in the middle. CDR3 sequence reads: CAISERATATDTQYF. The CDR3 nucleotides read TGTGCCATCAGTGAGCGAGCCACCGCCACAGATACGCAGTATTTT.

This chain links TRBV27 with TRBJ1-2; 10 positions agree with TRBD1. Germline values: CDR1 MNHEY, CDR2 SMNVEV (reference sequence). V dropped 5 bases and J dropped 7; count of bases not matched to a gene: 10. This CDR3 has 15 residues. CDR3 protein: CASSPAGTGEAGYTF. The CDR3 coding sequence is TGTGCCAGCAGTCCCGCCGGGACAGGGGAGGCTGGCTACACCTTC.

This chain connects TRBV4-3 to TRBJ2-1, with 9 nucleotides matching TRBD2. The CDR3 has 15 residues. The V segment lost 1 base and the J segment 5 bases; nucleotides outside the gene matches: 3. The germline gives CDR1 LGHNA, CDR2 YSLEER. CDR3 sequence (DNA): TGCGCCAGCAGCCAAGCTAGCGGGGCGAACAATGAGCAGTTCTTC. It specifies CASSQASGANNEQFF.

The chain recombines TRBV6-5 with TRBJ2-7; possibly TRBD2 for D (5 bases). Germline V gene sequence: CDR1 MNHEY, CDR2 SVGAGI. V was clipped by 8 bases and J by 0 bases, with 14 bases between them. CDR3 length equals 14 residues. The chain's CDR3 is CASGFGLNSYEQYF. The CDR3 DNA reads TGTGCCAGCGGCTTTGGACTTAACTCCTACGAGCAGTACTTC.

This clonotype was seen ten or more times. The rearrangement uses TRBV6-1 and TRBJ1-6; weak D call: TRBD1 (5 bases). V was clipped by 5 bases and J by 10 bases, with 9 bases between them. CDR3 length equals 12 residues. Germline assignment: CDR1 MNHNS and CDR2 SASEGT. The CDR3 region has the DNA TGTGCCAGCAGTATCCGGGGGTCACCCCTCCACTTT. Translating gives CASSIRGSPLHF.

The rearrangement uses TRBV6-6 and TRBJ2-6; D unclear. The CDR3 totals 16 residues. Germline CDR1 reads MNHNY; CDR2 reads SVGAGI (reference sequence). V gave up 4 bases and J gave up 0 bases, with 10 bases separating them. The CDR3 is CASSLRAISGANVLTF. CDR3 nucleotides: TGTGCCAGCAGTTTAAGGGCGATCTCTGGGGCCAACGTCCTGACTTTC.

V is TRBV20-1 and J is TRBJ2-2; 8 bases match TRBD1. There are 15 residues in the CDR3. Germline V gene lookup returns CDR1 DFQATT and CDR2 SNEGSKA (reference sequence). V lost 3 bases to trimming and J lost 6 bases; unmatched junction nucleotides: 9. The chain's CDR3 is CSARTPRGRSGELFF. The CDR3 DNA reads as TGCAGTGCTAGGACGCCCAGGGGGCGGTCCGGGGAGCTGTTTTTT.

This clonotype was picked up many times. CDR3 nucleotide sequence: TGTGCCAGCAGCTTGGGCACACTAGAAAGTGGCTACACCTTC. Encoded protein: CASSLGTLESGYTF. This chain links TRBV5-4 with TRBJ1-2; no reliable D call. The CDR3 contains 14 residues. Trimming removed 0 bases from V and 7 bases from J, with 13 bases in between. Germline-derived CDR1 and CDR2 are SGHNT and YYREEE (reference sequence).

Points on this clonotype: A much larger clone lies one base from this, so it may be a read error. This chain links TRBV20-1 with TRBJ2-7; D might be TRBD1 (7 bases). Trimming shortened V by 5 bases and J by 11 bases, and 19 bases separated the two germline ends. CDR1 and CDR2 from the germline V gene are DFQATT and SNEGSKA (reference sequence). CDR3 length: 12 amino acids. The CDR3 DNA follows: TGCAGTGCTGCCAGGGGGGTGGGGGAGAAGTACTTC. This gives the protein CSAARGVGEKYF.

The rearrangement links TRBV4-2 to TRBJ1-5; D is undetermined. V was shortened by 0 bases and J by 5 bases, with 14 bases between the two germline ends. The CDR3 has 16 amino acids. CDR1 is LGHNA, CDR2 YNFKEQ, per germline. The CDR3 reads CASSQDGKGGHQPQHF. CDR3 nucleotides: TGTGCCAGCAGCCAAGATGGAAAGGGAGGTCATCAGCCCCAGCATTTT.

V usage is TRBV29-1 and J usage is TRBJ2-7; 10 positions agree with TRBD2. Germline V gene data show CDR1 as SQVTM and CDR2 as ANQGSEA. J lost 3 bases, V lost 5 bases, and 7 bases had no gene match. The CDR3 is made up of 14 amino acids. The CDR3 loop is CSVILAGVLYEQYF. In DNA, the CDR3 is TGCAGCGTTATTCTAGCGGGAGTTCTCTACGAGCAGTACTTC.

This chain connects TRBV20-1 to TRBJ2-7; a possible D gene is TRBD2 (6 bases). CDR1 is DFQATT and CDR2 is SNEGSKA in the germline V gene (reference sequence). CDR3 length: 17 residues. Trimming removed 1 base at V and 3 bases at J, with 22 bases between. CDR3 in amino acids: CSARATLGGEHFYEQYF. As DNA, the CDR3 is TGCAGTGCTAGAGCCACCCTCGGCGGGGAGCACTTCTACGAGCAGTACTTC.

This clonotype was counted ten times or more. This chain links TRBV27 with TRBJ2-7; D is unclear. This CDR3 is built from 14 residues. The ends were cut back, 4 bases at V and 4 bases at J, with 14 bases in the middle. The germline V gene encodes CDR1 MNHEY and CDR2 SMNVEV (reference sequence). The CDR3 region is CASSSQRYGYEQYF. The CDR3, as DNA: TGTGCCAGCAGTTCTCAAAGGTACGGGTACGAGCAGTACTTC.

CDR3 in amino acids: CASSYGGTGFEQYF. In DNA, the CDR3 is TGTGCCAGCAGTTACGGTGGGACAGGGTTCGAGCAGTACTTC. The V gene is TRBV6-2 or TRBV6-3, the J gene TRBJ2-7, with TRBD1 matching 9 bases. The junction had 5 bases not matched to a gene; V was cut back by 2 bases and J by 6 bases. The CDR3 is made up of 14 amino acids. Germline CDR1 and CDR2: MNHEY and SVGEGT.

On this clonotype itself: Sequence at one end of the junction differs from germline and may be a read error. The V call is TRBV19, the J call TRBJ1-1; D not resolved. In germline, CDR1 is LNHDA, CDR2 SQIVND (reference sequence). The CDR3 totals 15 residues. CDR3 coding DNA: TGTTCCAGTAGTACCCGGCGGAGAATGAACACTGAAGCTTTCTTT. Its protein is CSSSTRRRMNTEAFF.

About this clonotype: One base away lies a much larger clone, so this may be a sequencing read error. The V gene is TRBV28, the J gene TRBJ2-5; 12 bases map to TRBD2. The germline CDR1 and CDR2 sequences are MDHEN and SYDVKM. The CDR3 is 15 amino acids. CDR3 sequence reads: CASSSGASGRETKYF. CDR3 DNA sequence: TGTGCCAGCAGCTCCGGGGCTAGCGGGAGGGAGACCAAGTACTTC.

This chain's CDR3 is CSARDEWQDTDTQYF. The CDR3 DNA follows: TGCAGTGCTAGAGATGAATGGCAGGACACAGATACGCAGTATTTT. This rearrangement joins TRBV20-1 to TRBJ2-3; no reliable D call. With 0 bases removed from V and 2 bases from J, the gap between germline ends came to 12 bases. CDR3 length: 15 amino acids. Germline V gives CDR1 DFQATT, CDR2 SNEGSKA (reference sequence).

There are many counts of this clonotype. The CDR3 sequence is CASSSASTDTQYF. The DNA for the CDR3 is TGTGCCAGCAGTTCGGCGAGCACAGATACGCAGTATTTT. J is TRBJ2-3 and V is TRBV27; D gene uncertain. The CDR3 runs 13 residues. CDR1 is MNHEY, CDR2 SMNVEV, per germline (reference sequence). Deletions cut 4 bases from V and 0 bases from J, with 5 bases between.

This clonotype was found a few times. The V gene is TRBV4-2, the J gene TRBJ2-5; TRBD2 matches at 7 bases. Unmatched junction bases numbered 7, after V lost 1 base and J lost 5 bases. This CDR3 has 15 residues. Germline V CDR1 and CDR2: LGHNA, YNFKEQ. In DNA form, the CDR3 reads TGTGCCAGCAGCCAAGGGCCCGGGGGGTCGGAGACCCAGTACTTC. It yields the protein CASSQGPGGSETQYF.

As regards this clonotype: Its ends do not fully match the called genes, so a read error is possible. The chain employs TRBV4-2 and TRBJ2-7; TRBD2 aligns across 8 bases. The CDR3 covers 15 residues. The germline CDR1 and CDR2 sequences are LGHNA and YNFKEQ. The CDR3 here is CASSLVAGGSYGQYF. The CDR3 nucleotides are TGTGCCAGCAGCTTGGTGGCGGGAGGATCCTACGGGCAGTACTTC.

Comment on this clonotype: This may come from a read error, since a much larger clone is one base off. The V and J genes are TRBV20-1 and TRBJ1-2, with D hard to call. Germline V gene sequence: CDR1 DFQATT, CDR2 SNEGSKA (reference sequence). The CDR3 totals 11 residues. CDR3 DNA: TGCAGTGGTAGAGGCTCCTATGGCTACACCTTC. Its translation: CSGRGSYGYTF.